The TCR beta chain under discussion was sequenced for a study of control samples from healthy donors and cancer patients. The assay was immunoSEQ multiplex PCR, and TCRdb's table has in-frame clones only and misses some. The table records around 200,000 clones, about 93% of them present only once. V shed 5 bases and J 2 bases; nucleotides not matched to a gene: 5. The CDR3 sequence is 13 residues long. Germline CDR1 is SQVTM and CDR2 is ANQGSEA. Sample: blood. This rearrangement joins TRBV29-1 to TRBJ1-1, with TRBD1 matching 7 bases. The TCR originated in a man aged 18 to 29 in good health. The CDR3 nucleotides read TGCAGCGTTTCCGGGACAGCTAACACTGAAGCTTTCTTT. It yields the protein CSVSGTANTEAFF.